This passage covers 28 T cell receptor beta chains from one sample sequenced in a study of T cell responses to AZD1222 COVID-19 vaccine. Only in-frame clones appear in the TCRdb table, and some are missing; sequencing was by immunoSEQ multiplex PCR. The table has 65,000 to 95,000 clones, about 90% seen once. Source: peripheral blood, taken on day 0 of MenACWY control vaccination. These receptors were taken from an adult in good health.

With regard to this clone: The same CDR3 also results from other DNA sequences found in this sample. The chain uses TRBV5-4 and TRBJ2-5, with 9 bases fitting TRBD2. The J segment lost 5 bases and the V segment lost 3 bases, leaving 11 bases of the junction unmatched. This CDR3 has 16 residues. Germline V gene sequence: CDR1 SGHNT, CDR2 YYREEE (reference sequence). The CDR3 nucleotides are TGTGCCAGCAGCTCGGTCGGGCGGGGGGGCCCCGAGACCCAGTACTTC. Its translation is CASSSVGRGGPETQYF.

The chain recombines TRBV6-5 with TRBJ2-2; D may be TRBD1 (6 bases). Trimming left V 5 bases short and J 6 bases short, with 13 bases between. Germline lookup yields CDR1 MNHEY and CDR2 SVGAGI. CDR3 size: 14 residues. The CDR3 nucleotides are TGTGCCAGCAGTCAGGGGACCCGGGCCGGGGAGCTGTTTTTT. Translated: CASSQGTRAGELFF.

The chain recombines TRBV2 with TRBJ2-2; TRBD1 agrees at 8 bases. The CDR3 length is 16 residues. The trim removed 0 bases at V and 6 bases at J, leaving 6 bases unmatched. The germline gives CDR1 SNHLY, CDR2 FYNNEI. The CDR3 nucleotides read TGTGCCAGCAGTGAAGCGCAGGGGGCGCGTGCCGGGGAGCTGTTTTTT. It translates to CASSEAQGARAGELFF.

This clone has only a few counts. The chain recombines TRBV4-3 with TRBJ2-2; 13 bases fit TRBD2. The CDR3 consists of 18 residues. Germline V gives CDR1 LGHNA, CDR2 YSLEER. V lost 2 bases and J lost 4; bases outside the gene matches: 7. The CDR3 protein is CASSQRGLAGLGTGELFF. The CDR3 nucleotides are TGCGCCAGCAGCCAACGGGGACTAGCGGGATTGGGCACCGGGGAGCTGTTTTTT.

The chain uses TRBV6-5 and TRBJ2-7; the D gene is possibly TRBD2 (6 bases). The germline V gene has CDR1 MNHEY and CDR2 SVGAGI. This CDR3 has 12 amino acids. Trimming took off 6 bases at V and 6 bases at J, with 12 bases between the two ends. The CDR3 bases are TGTGCCAGCAGCCCCCGGGGGAGCGAGCAGTACTTC. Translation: CASSPRGSEQYF.

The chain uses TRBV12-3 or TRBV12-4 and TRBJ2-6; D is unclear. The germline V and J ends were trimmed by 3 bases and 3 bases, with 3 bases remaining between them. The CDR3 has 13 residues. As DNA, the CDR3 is TGTGCCAGCAGTTTTGGTGGGGCCAACGTCCTGACTTTC. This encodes CASSFGGANVLTF.

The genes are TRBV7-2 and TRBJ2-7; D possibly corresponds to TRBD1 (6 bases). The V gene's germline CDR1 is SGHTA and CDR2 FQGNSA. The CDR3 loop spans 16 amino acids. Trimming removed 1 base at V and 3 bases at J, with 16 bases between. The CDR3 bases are TGTGCCAGCAGCTTAGTCGGGGCAGGGGTTTACTACGAGCAGTACTTC. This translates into CASSLVGAGVYYEQYF.

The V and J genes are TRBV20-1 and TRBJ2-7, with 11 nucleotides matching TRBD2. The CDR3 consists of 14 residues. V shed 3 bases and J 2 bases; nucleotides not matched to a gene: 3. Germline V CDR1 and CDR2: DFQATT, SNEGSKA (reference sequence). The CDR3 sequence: CSASSGRAPYEQYF. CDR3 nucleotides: TGCAGTGCTAGTAGCGGGAGGGCCCCCTACGAGCAGTACTTC.

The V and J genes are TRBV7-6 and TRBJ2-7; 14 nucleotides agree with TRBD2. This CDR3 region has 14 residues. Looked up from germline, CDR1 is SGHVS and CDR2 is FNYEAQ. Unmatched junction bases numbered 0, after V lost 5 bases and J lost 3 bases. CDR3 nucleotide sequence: TGTGCCAGCAGCGGGACTAGCGGGGGCTACGAGCAGTACTTC. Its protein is CASSGTSGGYEQYF.

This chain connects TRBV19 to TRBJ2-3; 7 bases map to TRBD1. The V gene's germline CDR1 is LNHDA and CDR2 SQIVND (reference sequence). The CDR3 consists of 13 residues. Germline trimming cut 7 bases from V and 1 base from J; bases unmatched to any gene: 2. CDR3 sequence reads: CASTQGGTDTQYF. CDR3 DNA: TGTGCCAGTACCCAGGGGGGCACAGATACGCAGTATTTT.

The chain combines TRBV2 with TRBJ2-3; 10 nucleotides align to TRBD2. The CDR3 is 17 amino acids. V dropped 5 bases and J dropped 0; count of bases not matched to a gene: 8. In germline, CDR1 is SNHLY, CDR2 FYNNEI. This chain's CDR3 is CASSTVAGGPSTDTQYF. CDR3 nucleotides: TGTGCCAGCAGTACCGTAGCGGGAGGCCCTAGCACAGATACGCAGTATTTT.

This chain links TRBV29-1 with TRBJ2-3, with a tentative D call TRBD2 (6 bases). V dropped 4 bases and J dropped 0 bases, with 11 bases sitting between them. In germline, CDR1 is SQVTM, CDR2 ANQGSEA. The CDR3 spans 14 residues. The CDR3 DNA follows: TGCAGCGTTGGGCTAGCGCCTAGCACAGATACGCAGTATTTT. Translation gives CSVGLAPSTDTQYF.

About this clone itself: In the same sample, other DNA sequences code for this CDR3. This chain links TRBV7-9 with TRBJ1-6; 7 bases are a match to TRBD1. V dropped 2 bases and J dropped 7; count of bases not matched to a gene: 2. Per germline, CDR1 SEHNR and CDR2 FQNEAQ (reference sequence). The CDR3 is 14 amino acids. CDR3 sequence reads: CASSLQGDNSPLHF. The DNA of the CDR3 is TGTGCCAGCAGCTTACAGGGGGACAATTCACCCCTCCACTTT.

The CDR3 DNA is TGTGCCAGCAGTCAGGGGGCGACTCAGCCCCAGCATTTT. Its protein is CASSQGATQPQHF. The chain couples TRBV12-3 or TRBV12-4 to TRBJ1-5; TRBD1 matches 8 bases. CDR3 size: 13 residues. Losses at the gene ends were 5 bases for V and 6 bases for J; bases not matched to a gene: 3.

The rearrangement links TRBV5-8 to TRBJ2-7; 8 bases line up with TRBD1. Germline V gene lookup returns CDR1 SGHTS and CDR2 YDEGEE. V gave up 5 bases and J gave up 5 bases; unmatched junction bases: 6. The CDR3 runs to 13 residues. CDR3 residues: CASRMTGVDEQYF. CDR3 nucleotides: TGTGCCAGCAGGATGACAGGGGTCGACGAGCAGTACTTC.

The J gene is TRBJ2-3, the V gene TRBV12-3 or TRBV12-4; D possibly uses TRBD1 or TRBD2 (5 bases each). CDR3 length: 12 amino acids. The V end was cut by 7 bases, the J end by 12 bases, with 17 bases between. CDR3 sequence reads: CASNPGAGQQYF. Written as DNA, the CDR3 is TGTGCCAGCAACCCCGGGGCAGGGCAACAGTATTTT.

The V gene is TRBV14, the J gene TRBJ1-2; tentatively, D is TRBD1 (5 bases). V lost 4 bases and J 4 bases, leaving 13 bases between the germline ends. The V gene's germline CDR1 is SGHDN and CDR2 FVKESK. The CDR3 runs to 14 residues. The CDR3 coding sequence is TGTGCCAGCAGCCGACAAGGGGAGGGCTATGGCTACACCTTC. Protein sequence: CASSRQGEGYGYTF.

CDR3 residues: CASSPPQGAPTTNEKLFF. CDR3 DNA sequence: TGTGCCAGCTCACCACCACAGGGGGCGCCTACAACTAATGAAAAACTGTTTTTT. V gene TRBV18 combines with J gene TRBJ1-4; TRBD1 aligns across 9 bases. V lost 0 bases, J lost 0 bases, and 5 bases stayed unmatched. The CDR3 runs 18 residues. Germline assignment: CDR1 KGHSH and CDR2 LQKENI.

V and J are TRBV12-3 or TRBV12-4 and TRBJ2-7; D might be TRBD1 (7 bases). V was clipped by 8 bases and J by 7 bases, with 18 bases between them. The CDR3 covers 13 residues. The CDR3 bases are TGTGCCAGCGCGGGACAGTTAACTGGAGAGCAGTACTTC. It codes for CASAGQLTGEQYF.

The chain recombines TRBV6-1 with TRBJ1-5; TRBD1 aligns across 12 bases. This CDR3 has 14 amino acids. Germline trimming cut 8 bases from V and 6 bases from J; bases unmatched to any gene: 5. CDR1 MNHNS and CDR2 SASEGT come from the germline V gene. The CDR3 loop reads CASGGQGAGQPQHF. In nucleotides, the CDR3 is TGTGCCAGCGGGGGACAGGGGGCGGGTCAGCCCCAGCATTTT.

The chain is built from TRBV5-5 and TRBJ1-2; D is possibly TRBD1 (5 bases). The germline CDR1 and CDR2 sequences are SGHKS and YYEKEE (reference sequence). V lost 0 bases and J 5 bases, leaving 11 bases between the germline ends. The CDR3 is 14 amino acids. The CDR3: CASSLAEQVYGYTF. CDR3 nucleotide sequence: TGTGCCAGCAGCTTGGCCGAACAGGTATATGGCTACACCTTC.

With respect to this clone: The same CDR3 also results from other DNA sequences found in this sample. The CDR3, as DNA: TGTGCCAGCAGTCGGGATAGCAATCAGCCCCAGCATTTT. Translation: CASSRDSNQPQHF. The chain employs TRBV28 and TRBJ1-5, with D unclear. The germline gives CDR1 MDHEN, CDR2 SYDVKM. There are 13 residues in the CDR3. V dropped 5 bases and J dropped 0 bases, with 5 bases sitting between them.

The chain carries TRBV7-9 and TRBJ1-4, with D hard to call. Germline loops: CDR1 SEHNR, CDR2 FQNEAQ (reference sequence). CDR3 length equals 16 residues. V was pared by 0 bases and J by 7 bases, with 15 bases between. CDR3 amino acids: CASSLAPLGAGEKLFF. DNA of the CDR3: TGTGCCAGCAGCTTAGCCCCCCTAGGCGCGGGTGAAAAACTGTTTTTT. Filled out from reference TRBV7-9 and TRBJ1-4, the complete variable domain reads DTGVSQNPRHKITKRGQNVTFRCDPISEHNRLYWYRQTLGQGPEFLTYFQNEAQLEKSRLLSDRFSAERPKGSFSTLEIQRTEQGDSAMYLCASSLAPLGAGEKLFFGSGTQLSVL.

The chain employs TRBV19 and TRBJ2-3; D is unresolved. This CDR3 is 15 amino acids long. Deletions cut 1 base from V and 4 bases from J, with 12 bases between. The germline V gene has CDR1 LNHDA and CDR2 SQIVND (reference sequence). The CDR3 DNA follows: TGTGCCAGTAGTATAGTGGACGGTTCTTCAGATACGCAGTATTTT. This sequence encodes CASSIVDGSSDTQYF.

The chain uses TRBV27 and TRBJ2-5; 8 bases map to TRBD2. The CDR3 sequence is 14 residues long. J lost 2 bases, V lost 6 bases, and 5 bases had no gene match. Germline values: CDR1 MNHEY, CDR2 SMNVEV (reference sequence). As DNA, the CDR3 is TGTGCCAGCAGCATAGCGGGGAAACAAGAGACCCAGTACTTC. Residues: CASSIAGKQETQYF.

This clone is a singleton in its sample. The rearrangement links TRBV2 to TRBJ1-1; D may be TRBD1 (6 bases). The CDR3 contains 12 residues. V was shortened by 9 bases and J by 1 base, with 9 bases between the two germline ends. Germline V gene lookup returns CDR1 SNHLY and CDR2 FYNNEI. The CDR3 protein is CARRQENTEAFF. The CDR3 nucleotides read TGTGCCAGGCGACAGGAGAACACTGAAGCTTTCTTT. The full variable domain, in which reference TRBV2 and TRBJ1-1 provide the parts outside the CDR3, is EPEVTQTPSHQVTQMGQEVILRCVPISNHLYFYWYRQILGQKVEFLVSFYNNEISEKSEIFDDQFSVERPDGSNFTLKIRSTKLEDSAMYFCARRQENTEAFFGQGTRLTVV.

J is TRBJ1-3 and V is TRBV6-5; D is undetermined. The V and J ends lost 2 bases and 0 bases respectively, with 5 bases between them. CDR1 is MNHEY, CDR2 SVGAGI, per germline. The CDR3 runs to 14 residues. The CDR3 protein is CASSYSISGNTIYF. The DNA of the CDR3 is TGTGCCAGCAGTTACAGCATCTCTGGAAACACCATATATTTT.

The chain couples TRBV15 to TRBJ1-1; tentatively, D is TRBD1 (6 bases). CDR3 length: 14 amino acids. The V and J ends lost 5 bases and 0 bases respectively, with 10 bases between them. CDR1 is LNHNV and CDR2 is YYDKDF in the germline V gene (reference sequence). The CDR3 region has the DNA TGTGCCACCAGCCCGGACAGCCTGAACACTGAAGCTTTCTTT. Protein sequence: CATSPDSLNTEAFF.